A selection of T cell receptor beta chains follows, all from one sample in a study of blood T cells in healthy people across ages. TCRdb re-derived calls from the 5' RACE reads in MiXCR, one entry per CDR3 protein. The sample has fewer than 2,000,000 distinct CDR3 sequences, 30% to 40% seen once. Sample: blood. The source of these receptors is a woman aged 25 to 39 in good health. The CDR3 runs from the conserved cysteine through the conserved F or W. The order of the fields is D gene, clone size, V gene, J gene, CDR3 protein, CDR3 DNA. A D gene is named only where the DNA matches it firmly. For some rows the clone size is stated as once, few or many, or as a class when expanded; others skip it.

d_call: TRBD2
clone_size: -
v_call: TRBV5-1
j_call: TRBJ2-7
cdr3_aa: CASSSTEQRGGDYEQYF
cdr3_nt: TGCGCCAGCAGCTCCACGGAACAGCGGGGTGGGGACTACGAGCAGTACTTC

d_call: TRBD2
clone_size: -
v_call: TRBV10-3
j_call: TRBJ2-1
cdr3_aa: CAISGASGGYYNEQFF
cdr3_nt: TGTGCCATCAGTGGAGCAAGCGGGGGGTACTACAATGAGCAGTTCTTC

d_call: -
clone_size: -
v_call: TRBV4-2
j_call: TRBJ1-2
cdr3_aa: CASSQDPQTYGYTF
cdr3_nt: TGTGCCAGCAGCCAAGACCCCCAGACCTATGGCTACACCTTC

d_call: -
clone_size: few
v_call: TRBV25-1
j_call: TRBJ2-1
cdr3_aa: CASSDHLEGVSEQFF
cdr3_nt: TGTGCCAGCAGTGACCATTTAGAGGGAGTGAGCGAGCAGTTCTTC

d_call: -
clone_size: few
v_call: TRBV29-1
j_call: TRBJ1-4
cdr3_aa: CSVSLRDEREKLFF
cdr3_nt: TGCAGCGTCTCTCTGCGGGACGAGCGGGAAAAACTGTTTTTT

d_call: TRBD1
clone_size: -
v_call: TRBV20-1
j_call: TRBJ2-7
cdr3_aa: CSASTGTGAYEQYF
cdr3_nt: TGCAGTGCCTCAACCGGGACAGGGGCCTACGAGCAGTACTTC

d_call: -
clone_size: once
v_call: TRBV28
j_call: TRBJ2-7
cdr3_aa: CASSSPMGGQYF
cdr3_nt: TGTGCCAGCAGCTCCCCCATGGGGGGGCAGTACTTC

d_call: TRBD2
clone_size: few
v_call: TRBV20-1
j_call: TRBJ2-1
cdr3_aa: CSADEGGRAGMTLAFF
cdr3_nt: TGCAGTGCAGACGAAGGCGGGAGGGCCGGTATGACTTTAGCGTTCTTC

d_call: TRBD1
clone_size: -
v_call: TRBV20-1
j_call: TRBJ2-2
cdr3_aa: CSARGGQHNTGELFF
cdr3_nt: TGCAGTGCTAGAGGGGGACAGCATAACACCGGGGAGCTGTTTTTT

d_call: -
clone_size: -
v_call: TRBV15
j_call: TRBJ1-4
cdr3_aa: CATSREGESVEEKLFF
cdr3_nt: TGTGCCACCAGCAGAGAGGGGGAGTCAGTAGAAGAAAAACTGTTTTTT

d_call: -
clone_size: -
v_call: TRBV7-9
j_call: TRBJ2-5
cdr3_aa: CASSPIVRNQETQYF
cdr3_nt: TGTGCCAGCAGCCCTATCGTGCGGAACCAAGAGACCCAGTACTTC

d_call: -
clone_size: -
v_call: TRBV30
j_call: TRBJ1-1
cdr3_aa: CAWSSSTEAFF
cdr3_nt: TGTGCCTGGAGTTCGAGCACTGAAGCTTTCTTT

d_call: TRBD2
clone_size: -
v_call: TRBV11-2
j_call: TRBJ2-1
cdr3_aa: CAVTSGSSYNEQFF
cdr3_nt: TGTGCCGTCACTAGCGGCAGCTCCTACAATGAGCAGTTCTTC

d_call: -
clone_size: once
v_call: TRBV6-5
j_call: TRBJ2-2
cdr3_aa: CASMRGGLAGELFF
cdr3_nt: TGTGCCAGCATGAGGGGAGGACTTGCCGGGGAGCTGTTTTTT

d_call: TRBD1
clone_size: many
v_call: TRBV20-1
j_call: TRBJ2-7
cdr3_aa: CEAGRDRGYEQYF
cdr3_nt: TGCGAGGCCGGGCGGGACAGGGGTTACGAGCAGTACTTC

d_call: TRBD2
clone_size: many
v_call: TRBV6-2/TRBV6-3
j_call: TRBJ2-1
cdr3_aa: CASSYREPSGRASEQFF
cdr3_nt: TGTGCCAGCAGTTACCGTGAACCTAGCGGGAGGGCCAGTGAGCAGTTCTTC

d_call: TRBD1
clone_size: once
v_call: TRBV11-2
j_call: TRBJ1-2
cdr3_aa: CASSPSTGGAYGYTF
cdr3_nt: TGTGCCAGCAGCCCGTCTACAGGGGGTGCCTATGGCTACACCTTC

d_call: TRBD2
clone_size: -
v_call: TRBV6-5
j_call: TRBJ2-5
cdr3_aa: CASSYRGGAGDQETQYF
cdr3_nt: TGTGCCAGCAGTTACCGGGGTGGAGCGGGGGACCAAGAGACCCAGTACTTC